This is a list of T cell receptor beta chains from one sample in a study of T-cell reconstitution after alpha-beta-depleted transplantation in children. TCRdb redid the calling of the PCR reads with MiXCR, one entry per CDR3 protein. The sample consists of about 98,000 distinct CDR3 sequences, about 25% of them appearing once. The material sequenced was PBMCs, taken before TCRalphabeta/CD19-depleted stem cell transplant. These receptors were collected from a boy between 2 and 10 years old with acute lymphoblastic leukemia, due to receive a stem cell transplant. CDR3s include the opening cysteine and the closing phenylalanine or tryptophan. Fields, in order: D gene, V gene, J gene, clone size, CDR3 DNA, CDR3 protein. D genes are given only for firm matches. Size values are once, few and many counts, or a class for expanded clones, and some rows have none.

d_call: TRBD2
v_call: TRBV20-1
j_call: TRBJ2-3
clone_size: NA
cdr3_nt: TGCAGTGCTGGACTAGCGACAGATACGCAGTATTTT
cdr3_aa: CSAGLATDTQYF

d_call: NA
v_call: TRBV4-2
j_call: TRBJ1-2
clone_size: many
cdr3_nt: TGTGCCAGCAGCCAAGACGGGACAACGAACTATGGCTACACCTTC
cdr3_aa: CASSQDGTTNYGYTF

d_call: TRBD1
v_call: TRBV3-1
j_call: TRBJ2-1
clone_size: many
cdr3_nt: TGTGCCAGCAGCCAAGACGGGACAGGGGTTCGTGATGAGCAGTTCTTC
cdr3_aa: CASSQDGTGVRDEQFF

d_call: NA
v_call: TRBV6-2/TRBV6-3
j_call: TRBJ2-7
clone_size: NA
cdr3_nt: TGTGCCAGCAGTCTCCATTCAACCCTCTACGAGCAGTACTTC
cdr3_aa: CASSLHSTLYEQYF

d_call: NA
v_call: TRBV9
j_call: TRBJ2-3
clone_size: few
cdr3_nt: TGTGCCAGCAGCGTAGACGGGAGTGGACGTTATACGCAGTATTTT
cdr3_aa: CASSVDGSGRYTQYF

d_call: NA
v_call: TRBV7-9
j_call: TRBJ2-7
clone_size: NA
cdr3_nt: TGTGCCAGCAGCTTAGTGCACGGCGGAGGTGGGTACGAGCAGTACTTC
cdr3_aa: CASSLVHGGGGYEQYF

d_call: NA
v_call: TRBV12-3/TRBV12-4
j_call: TRBJ1-3
clone_size: NA
cdr3_nt: TGTGCCAGCATTAGACAGGCCTACTCTGGAAACACCATATATTTT
cdr3_aa: CASIRQAYSGNTIYF

d_call: TRBD2
v_call: TRBV5-1
j_call: TRBJ2-7
clone_size: NA
cdr3_nt: TGCGCCAGCAGTCGGGCTAGCGGAGGGGCCACGGCCTACGAGCAGTACTTC
cdr3_aa: CASSRASGGATAYEQYF

d_call: NA
v_call: TRBV4-1
j_call: TRBJ1-2
clone_size: few
cdr3_nt: TGCGCCAGCAGCCAAGTCAGGGAACAGGTCTATGGCTACACCTTC
cdr3_aa: CASSQVREQVYGYTF

d_call: NA
v_call: TRBV25-1
j_call: TRBJ1-6
clone_size: many
cdr3_nt: TGTGCCGCGAAGGGGGATAATTCACCCCTCCACTTT
cdr3_aa: CAAKGDNSPLHF

d_call: TRBD1
v_call: TRBV29-1
j_call: TRBJ2-7
clone_size: NA
cdr3_nt: TGCAGCGTTGTTCTGGGACAGGGAGAGCACGAGCAGTACTTC
cdr3_aa: CSVVLGQGEHEQYF

d_call: NA
v_call: TRBV4-1
j_call: TRBJ1-5
clone_size: NA
cdr3_nt: TGCGCCAGCAGGAAGGAAGGCTCAAGTTCACCCCAGCATTTT
cdr3_aa: CASRKEGSSSPQHF

d_call: NA
v_call: TRBV29-1
j_call: TRBJ2-3
clone_size: NA
cdr3_nt: TGCAGCGCCCTTCAGGGCCCCACAGATACGCAGTATTTT
cdr3_aa: CSALQGPTDTQYF

d_call: NA
v_call: TRBV20-1
j_call: TRBJ2-3
clone_size: few
cdr3_nt: TGCAGTGCTAGTCTTCTCGGGCAGATCCTCGGCACAGATACGCAGTATTTT
cdr3_aa: CSASLLGQILGTDTQYF

d_call: TRBD1
v_call: TRBV10-3
j_call: TRBJ2-1
clone_size: NA
cdr3_nt: TGTGCCATCAGTGGGGACAGTAGCTCCTACAATGAGCAGTTCTTC
cdr3_aa: CAISGDSSSYNEQFF

d_call: NA
v_call: TRBV28
j_call: TRBJ1-4
clone_size: few
cdr3_nt: TGTGCCAGCAGTCCCCGTCCCGAAAAACTGTTTTTT
cdr3_aa: CASSPRPEKLFF

d_call: NA
v_call: TRBV7-5
j_call: TRBJ2-5
clone_size: NA
cdr3_nt: NA
cdr3_aa: CISVSEAYVTGGHQETQYF

d_call: NA
v_call: TRBV28
j_call: TRBJ1-2
clone_size: NA
cdr3_nt: TGTGCCAGCAGTTCCTACCGGGGCTATGGCTACACCTTC
cdr3_aa: CASSSYRGYGYTF

d_call: NA
v_call: TRBV5-1
j_call: TRBJ1-4
clone_size: NA
cdr3_nt: TGCGCCAGCAGCTTGGACACTAATGAAAAACTGTTTTTT
cdr3_aa: CASSLDTNEKLFF

d_call: TRBD1
v_call: TRBV5-1
j_call: TRBJ1-6
clone_size: many
cdr3_nt: TGCGCCAGCAGCCTGAGGTCAGGGGGTTATAATTCACCCCTCCACTTT
cdr3_aa: CASSLRSGGYNSPLHF

d_call: NA
v_call: TRBV7-2
j_call: TRBJ2-1
clone_size: NA
cdr3_nt: TGTGCCAGCAGCTTAGTTGCGAGGGCCCCCTACAATGAGCAGTTCTTC
cdr3_aa: CASSLVARAPYNEQFF

d_call: NA
v_call: TRBV20-1
j_call: TRBJ2-5
clone_size: many
cdr3_nt: TGCAGTGCCCCGGGTCCGAGTGGGGAGACCCAGTACTTC
cdr3_aa: CSAPGPSGETQYF

d_call: NA
v_call: TRBV6-2/TRBV6-3
j_call: TRBJ2-5
clone_size: NA
cdr3_nt: TGTGCCAGCAGTTATGTGACGGTCGAGACCCTGTACTTC
cdr3_aa: CASSYVTVETLYF

d_call: NA
v_call: TRBV6-5
j_call: TRBJ2-5
clone_size: NA
cdr3_nt: TGTGCCAGCAGTTACGCAGGGGAATGGACCCAGTACTTC
cdr3_aa: CASSYAGEWTQYF

d_call: TRBD2
v_call: TRBV7-2
j_call: TRBJ2-3
clone_size: few
cdr3_nt: TGTGCCAGCAGCTCAACTAGCGGAGTAGCGCAGTATTTT
cdr3_aa: CASSSTSGVAQYF

d_call: TRBD1
v_call: TRBV7-6
j_call: TRBJ1-5
clone_size: few
cdr3_nt: TGTGCCAGCAGCTTAGGGGCAGGGGGGATTGGCAATCAGCCCCAGCATTTT
cdr3_aa: CASSLGAGGIGNQPQHF

d_call: NA
v_call: TRBV5-1
j_call: TRBJ2-7
clone_size: NA
cdr3_nt: TGCGCCAGCAGCTTGGTCGATAGCGGACCCCTCGAGCAGTACTTC
cdr3_aa: CASSLVDSGPLEQYF

d_call: TRBD1
v_call: TRBV27
j_call: TRBJ1-1
clone_size: NA
cdr3_nt: TGTGCCAGCAGTTGGAATAGGGGACAGCAGACTTTCTTT
cdr3_aa: CASSWNRGQQTFF

d_call: NA
v_call: TRBV30
j_call: TRBJ1-5
clone_size: NA
cdr3_nt: TGTGCCTGGAATAGTCAGCCCCAGCATTTT
cdr3_aa: CAWNSQPQHF

d_call: NA
v_call: TRBV4-1
j_call: TRBJ2-1
clone_size: many
cdr3_nt: TGCGCCAGCAGCCAAGATGGCGGGGCTGGGTGGAATGAGCAGTTCTTC
cdr3_aa: CASSQDGGAGWNEQFF

d_call: NA
v_call: TRBV15
j_call: TRBJ2-3
clone_size: NA
cdr3_nt: TGTGCCACCAGCTCCTCTAGCACAGATACGCAGTATTTT
cdr3_aa: CATSSSSTDTQYF

d_call: NA
v_call: TRBV6-5
j_call: TRBJ2-4
clone_size: NA
cdr3_nt: TGTGCCAGCAGGCTCCAAAACATTCAGTACTTC
cdr3_aa: CASRLQNIQYF

d_call: NA
v_call: TRBV5-1
j_call: TRBJ2-3
clone_size: few
cdr3_nt: TGCGCCAGCAGCTCTAGACAGGGTGGGACTGACACAGATACGCAGTATTTT
cdr3_aa: CASSSRQGGTDTDTQYF

d_call: NA
v_call: TRBV29-1
j_call: TRBJ2-1
clone_size: few
cdr3_nt: TGCAGCGTTGGGGACTGGGGTTCCTACAATGAGCAGTTCTTC
cdr3_aa: CSVGDWGSYNEQFF

d_call: NA
v_call: TRBV2
j_call: TRBJ2-1
clone_size: few
cdr3_nt: TGTGCCAGCAGTGAAGTAAGCGGAGGGGAGCAGTTCTTC
cdr3_aa: CASSEVSGGEQFF

d_call: NA
v_call: TRBV9
j_call: TRBJ1-3
clone_size: NA
cdr3_nt: TGTGCCAGCAGCGTAGACCCGGGTAGTTCTGGAAACACCATATATTTT
cdr3_aa: CASSVDPGSSGNTIYF

d_call: NA
v_call: TRBV5-1
j_call: TRBJ1-1
clone_size: NA
cdr3_nt: TGCGCCAGCAGCTTTAGGCAGGGGCTGGAGACTGAAGCTTTCTTT
cdr3_aa: CASSFRQGLETEAFF

d_call: TRBD1
v_call: TRBV12-3/TRBV12-4
j_call: TRBJ1-5
clone_size: few
cdr3_nt: TGTGCCAGCAGTGCGGGGACAGGGCGTCAGCCCCAGCATTTT
cdr3_aa: CASSAGTGRQPQHF

d_call: NA
v_call: TRBV5-1
j_call: TRBJ2-1
clone_size: NA
cdr3_nt: TGCGCCAGCAGCTTGGTACGAAGCTCCTACAATGAGCAGTTCTTC
cdr3_aa: CASSLVRSSYNEQFF

d_call: TRBD1
v_call: TRBV29-1
j_call: TRBJ2-7
clone_size: NA
cdr3_nt: TGCAGCGTGGACTCCTATATCAGGGGGTACGAGCAGTACTTC
cdr3_aa: CSVDSYIRGYEQYF

d_call: NA
v_call: TRBV20-1
j_call: TRBJ2-4
clone_size: few
cdr3_nt: TGCAGTGCTAGAGATCTAAGTCAGGTTAAAAACATTCAGTACTTC
cdr3_aa: CSARDLSQVKNIQYF

d_call: TRBD1
v_call: TRBV28
j_call: TRBJ2-3
clone_size: NA
cdr3_nt: TGTGCCAGCGGGGGGACAGGGAGTACCGATACGCAGTATTTT
cdr3_aa: CASGGTGSTDTQYF

d_call: TRBD1
v_call: TRBV29-1
j_call: TRBJ2-6
clone_size: many
cdr3_nt: TGCAGCGTTCTTCCCCGGGGGACAGGGCCCTCTGGGGCCAACGTCCTGACTTTC
cdr3_aa: CSVLPRGTGPSGANVLTF

d_call: NA
v_call: TRBV7-9
j_call: TRBJ2-7
clone_size: NA
cdr3_nt: TGTGCCAGCAGCCAAGGACTCACCGCCTACGAGCAGTACTTC
cdr3_aa: CASSQGLTAYEQYF

d_call: NA
v_call: TRBV5-1
j_call: TRBJ2-7
clone_size: few
cdr3_nt: TGCGCCAGCAGCGTCACTAACTCCTACGAGCAGTACTTC
cdr3_aa: CASSVTNSYEQYF

d_call: NA
v_call: TRBV29-1
j_call: TRBJ2-6
clone_size: NA
cdr3_nt: TGCAGCGTCGCCGGGTCTGGGGCCAACGTCCTGACTTTC
cdr3_aa: CSVAGSGANVLTF

d_call: TRBD1
v_call: TRBV4-3
j_call: TRBJ1-6
clone_size: NA
cdr3_nt: TGCGCCAGCAGCCAAGTCGCTGGACAGGGCTCACCCCTCCACTTT
cdr3_aa: CASSQVAGQGSPLHF

d_call: NA
v_call: TRBV29-1
j_call: TRBJ2-4
clone_size: NA
cdr3_nt: TGCAGCGTTGCCCTTGGTGGAAACATTCAGTACTTC
cdr3_aa: CSVALGGNIQYF

d_call: TRBD2
v_call: TRBV20-1
j_call: TRBJ2-3
clone_size: NA
cdr3_nt: TGCAGTGCCCCCCTTCCGGGACTAACCGTTGTAGCGCAGTATTTT
cdr3_aa: CSAPLPGLTVVAQYF

d_call: NA
v_call: TRBV12-3/TRBV12-4
j_call: TRBJ2-5
clone_size: many
cdr3_nt: TGTGCCAGCAGTTTAGGGGTTGTGGAGACCCAGTACTTC
cdr3_aa: CASSLGVVETQYF

d_call: TRBD1
v_call: TRBV11-2
j_call: TRBJ2-1
clone_size: NA
cdr3_nt: TGTGCCAGCAGCTTCCTGAAACAGGGGAGCTCCTACAATGAGCAGTTCTTC
cdr3_aa: CASSFLKQGSSYNEQFF

d_call: NA
v_call: TRBV5-1
j_call: TRBJ2-2
clone_size: many
cdr3_nt: TGCGCCAGCAGCGCAGAACCGGGGTATCAGACCGGGGAGCTGTTTTTT
cdr3_aa: CASSAEPGYQTGELFF

d_call: NA
v_call: TRBV11-2
j_call: TRBJ2-1
clone_size: NA
cdr3_nt: TGTGCCAGCAGCTTAGGAGGCTGGATGCAATTCTTC
cdr3_aa: CASSLGGWMQFF

d_call: NA
v_call: TRBV20-1
j_call: TRBJ2-1
clone_size: NA
cdr3_nt: TGCAGTGCTAGAGGACAAATCTCCTACAATGAGCAGTTCTTC
cdr3_aa: CSARGQISYNEQFF